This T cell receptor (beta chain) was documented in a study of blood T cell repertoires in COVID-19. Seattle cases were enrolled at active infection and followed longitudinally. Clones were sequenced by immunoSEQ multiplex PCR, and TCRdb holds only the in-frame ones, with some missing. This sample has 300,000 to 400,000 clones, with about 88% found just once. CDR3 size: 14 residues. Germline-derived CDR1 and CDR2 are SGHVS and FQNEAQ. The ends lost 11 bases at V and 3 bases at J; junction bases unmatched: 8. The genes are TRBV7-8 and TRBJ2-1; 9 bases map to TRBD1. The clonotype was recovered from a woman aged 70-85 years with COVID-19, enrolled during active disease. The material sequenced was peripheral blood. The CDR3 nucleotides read TGTGCCGTCTCCGGGACAGGGAACTACAATGAGCAGTTCTTC. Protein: CAVSGTGNYNEQFF.